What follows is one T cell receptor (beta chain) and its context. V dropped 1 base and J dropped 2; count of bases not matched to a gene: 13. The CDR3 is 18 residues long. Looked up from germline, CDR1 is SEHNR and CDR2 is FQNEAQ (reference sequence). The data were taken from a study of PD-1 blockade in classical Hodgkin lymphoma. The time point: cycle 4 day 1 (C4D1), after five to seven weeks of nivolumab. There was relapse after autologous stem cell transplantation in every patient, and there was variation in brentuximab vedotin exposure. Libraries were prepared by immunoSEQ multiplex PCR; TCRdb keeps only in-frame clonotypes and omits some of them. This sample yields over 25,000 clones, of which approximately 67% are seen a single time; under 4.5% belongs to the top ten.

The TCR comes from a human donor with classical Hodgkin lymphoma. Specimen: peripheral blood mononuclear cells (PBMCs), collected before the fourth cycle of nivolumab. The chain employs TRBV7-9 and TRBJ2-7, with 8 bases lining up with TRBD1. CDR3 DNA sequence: TGTGCCAGCAGCTTAGTATCGCCCCACAGGGGGGTCACCTACGAGCAGTACTTC. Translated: CASSLVSPHRGVTYEQYF.